The clone carrying this T cell receptor (beta chain) was recorded at least ten times. Combining a sample-barcoded 5' primer with a J-beta primer mix, a second PCR ran for 7 to 11 cycles. One entry per CDR3 protein, called by TCRdb with MiXCR from the 5' RACE reads. The table has around 670,000 distinct CDR3 sequences, about 30% seen once. The sample originates from a study of blood T cells in healthy people across ages. Study overall: About one barcoded beta molecule per two T cells was captured by template switching.

Total RNA amounts of at least 5.5 micrograms were extracted per sample. V lost 8 bases to trimming and J lost 7 bases, with 14 bases between them. Germline CDR1 reads GTSNPN; CDR2 reads SVGIG (reference sequence). The CDR3 loop spans 11 amino acids. The specimen sequenced was blood. This chain uses TRBV30 with TRBJ2-5; maybe TRBD2 (5 bases). The source is an elderly woman in good health. CDR3 DNA sequence: TGTGCCCTTGGGAGCTTTGGGACCCAGTACTTC. Amino acids: CALGSFGTQYF. The full variable domain, completed using reference TRBV30 and TRBJ2-5, is SQTIHQWPATLVQPVGSPLSLECTVEGTSNPNLYWYRQAAGRGLQLLFYSVGIGQISSEVPQNLSASRPQDRQFILSSKKLLLSDSGFYLCALGSFGTQYFGPGTRLLVL.